This TCR beta chain was sequenced for a study of T cells in localized non-small cell lung cancer. CDR1 and CDR2 (germline): MDHEN, SYDVKM. Between the trimmed V and J ends, which lost 6 bases and 4 bases, there was a span of 9 bases. The CDR3 runs to 12 residues. Some clones are missing from TCRdb's copy, which holds only in-frame ones; the method was immunoSEQ multiplex PCR. The table includes 30,000 or so clones, around 92% detected once. Study-wide results and caveats: The study found T cell clonality highest in uninvolved adjacent lung, above tumor. Paired adjacent lung recovered a median approximately 57 of the top 100 tumor clones.

For this clone: The antigen remains undetermined.

The sequencing here drew on peripheral blood, taken before any cancer treatment. The sequence was collected from a female donor of 60 years or more with stage I lung adenocarcinoma. The chain joins TRBV28 to TRBJ2-5; D gene ambiguous. CDR3 region: CASSWGGETQYF. CDR3 bases: TGTGCCAGCAGCTGGGGTGGAGAGACCCAGTACTTC.